These 26 T cell receptor beta chains share one sample of origin, sequenced in a study of blood T cell repertoires in COVID-19. Clones were read by immunoSEQ multiplex PCR, and TCRdb kept only the in-frame ones, dropping some. Among 350,000 to 450,000 clones listed, 85% were seen once. The specimen was peripheral blood. Every receptor here comes from a woman between 18 and 30 years old with acute or convalescent COVID-19.

The chain carries TRBV5-6 and TRBJ1-5; possibly TRBD1 for D (6 bases). The CDR3 runs to 18 residues. V was pared by 1 base and J by 2 bases, with 19 bases between. Per the germline V gene, CDR1 is SGHDT and CDR2 is YYEEEE. The CDR3 DNA reads TGTGCCAGCAGCTTGACAGTCCAGGGGAGTGTGGGCAATCAGCCCCAGCATTTT. This sequence encodes CASSLTVQGSVGNQPQHF.

The rearrangement uses TRBV19 and TRBJ1-2; 9 positions match TRBD1. The V gene's germline CDR1 is LNHDA and CDR2 SQIVND (reference sequence). CDR3 length: 13 amino acids. Trimming removed 7 bases from V and 6 bases from J; junction bases left unmatched: 6. This chain's CDR3 is CASTGTGMDGYTF. CDR3 coding DNA: TGTGCCAGTACGGGGACAGGGATGGATGGCTACACCTTC.

This clone was seen once. CDR3 bases: TGTGCCACCAGTGGTCACCTCGGGGGCACCGGGGAGCTGTTTTTT. Protein product: CATSGHLGGTGELFF. The rearrangement links TRBV24-1 to TRBJ2-2, with a possible D match to TRBD2 (6 bases). CDR1 KGHDR and CDR2 SFDVKD come from the germline V gene. Trimming took 5 bases from V and 4 from J, leaving 13 bases between them. The CDR3 is 15 amino acids.

V usage is TRBV6-5 and J usage is TRBJ1-4; no clear D. This CDR3 is 14 amino acids long. CDR1 MNHEY and CDR2 SVGAGI come from the germline V gene. V was pared by 7 bases and J by 2 bases, with 11 bases between. CDR3 nucleotides: TGTGCCAGCACACAATTTCCGACTAATGAAAAACTGTTTTTT. It is translated as CASTQFPTNEKLFF.

The chain employs TRBV15 and TRBJ1-3; D uncertain. Between the trimmed V and J ends, which lost 1 base and 0 bases, there was a span of 4 bases. The CDR3 is made up of 14 amino acids. Germline values: CDR1 LNHNV, CDR2 YYDKDF (reference sequence). In DNA form, the CDR3 reads TGTGCCACCAGCAGAGGTAGCTCTGGAAACACCATATATTTT. Translation: CATSRGSSGNTIYF.

The chain recombines TRBV9 with TRBJ2-3, with TRBD2 matching 15 bases. This CDR3 is built from 17 residues. Germline assignment: CDR1 SGDLS and CDR2 YYNGEE. Unmatched junction bases numbered 3, after V lost 0 bases and J lost 4 bases. CDR3 DNA sequence: TGTGCCAGCAGCGTAGGGACTAGCGGGGGGGCCCCAGATACGCAGTATTTT. This encodes CASSVGTSGGAPDTQYF. The full variable domain, in which reference TRBV9 and TRBJ2-3 provide the parts outside the CDR3, is DSGVTQTPKHLITATGQRVTLRCSPRSGDLSVYWYQQSLDQGLQFLIQYYNGEERAKGNILERFSAQQFPDLHSELNLSSLELGDSALYFCASSVGTSGGAPDTQYFGPGTRLTVL.

V is TRBV23-1 and J is TRBJ1-5, with D perhaps matching TRBD1 (5 bases). TRBV23-1 has ORF status, its function being uncertain. V lost 3 bases and J 7 bases, leaving 19 bases between the germline ends. CDR3 size: 16 residues. CDR3 sequence reads: CASSQIDSAQGQPQHF. For the CDR3, the DNA is TGCGCCAGCAGTCAGATCGACAGCGCACAAGGCCAGCCCCAGCATTTT.

The chain links TRBV9 to TRBJ2-1, with 7 nucleotides matching TRBD1. This CDR3 comprises 15 residues. V lost 2 bases to trimming and J lost 5 bases; unmatched junction nucleotides: 7. The germline V gene encodes CDR1 SGDLS and CDR2 YYNGEE. The CDR3 spells CASSVVGGPNNEQFF. CDR3 nucleotide sequence: TGTGCCAGCAGCGTCGTAGGGGGCCCCAACAATGAGCAGTTCTTC.

The J gene is TRBJ1-2, the V gene TRBV5-4; 10 nucleotides match TRBD1. The germline CDR1 and CDR2 sequences are SGHNT and YYREEE (reference sequence). This CDR3 comprises 14 residues. V dropped 4 bases and J dropped 4; count of bases not matched to a gene: 4. CDR3 bases: TGTGCCAGCAGCAGGACAGGGGGGGGCTATGGCTACACCTTC. Translation: CASSRTGGGYGYTF.

This chain uses TRBV19 with TRBJ2-3, with 7 positions matching TRBD1. After removal of 5 bases from V and 0 bases from J, the junction contained 8 bases not matched to a gene. The CDR3 contains 16 residues. Germline assignment: CDR1 LNHDA and CDR2 SQIVND (reference sequence). The CDR3 bases are TGTGCCAGTAGTGAACGGGACAGACCTAGCACAGATACGCAGTATTTT. This gives the protein CASSERDRPSTDTQYF.

Comments on this clone: The sample contains more than one DNA sequence encoding this CDR3. V gene TRBV5-6 combines with J gene TRBJ2-7; 8 nucleotides agree with TRBD1. The V and J ends lost 6 bases and 10 bases, in that order; junction bases with no gene match: 21. CDR3 length: 16 residues. Germline assignment: CDR1 SGHDT and CDR2 YYEEEE. CDR3 protein: CASTGDRRTYLSEQYF. As DNA, the CDR3 is TGTGCCAGCACCGGGGACAGGCGTACGTACCTCTCCGAACAGTACTTC.

The rearrangement links TRBV29-1 to TRBJ2-5; 8 bases are a match to TRBD1. V shed 7 bases and J 0 bases; nucleotides not matched to a gene: 7. Per germline, CDR1 SQVTM and CDR2 ANQGSEA. The CDR3 is made up of 14 amino acids. The CDR3 coding sequence is TGCAGCGCGGGACAGGAGCCCTACCAAGAGACCCAGTACTTC. This sequence encodes CSAGQEPYQETQYF.

V usage is TRBV12-3 or TRBV12-4 and J usage is TRBJ1-2; weak D call: TRBD1 (6 bases). This CDR3 contains 13 residues. V was trimmed by 5 bases and J by 3 bases, leaving 10 bases between them. CDR3 region: CASSGRTDYGYTF. In DNA, the CDR3 is TGTGCCAGCAGTGGTCGGACAGACTATGGCTACACCTTC.

V is TRBV27 and J is TRBJ2-3; the match to TRBD2 covers 11 bases. This CDR3 is built from 17 residues. Per the germline V gene, CDR1 is MNHEY and CDR2 is SMNVEV (reference sequence). V dropped 7 bases and J dropped 0; count of bases not matched to a gene: 9. CDR3 in amino acids: CASKPPGLADSTDTQYF. The CDR3 nucleotides read TGTGCCAGCAAACCTCCGGGACTAGCGGATAGCACAGATACGCAGTATTTT.

The rearrangement joins TRBV9 to TRBJ1-5; a possible D gene is TRBD1 (5 bases). The CDR3 length is 15 residues. With 3 bases removed from V and 4 bases from J, the gap between germline ends came to 14 bases. CDR1 is SGDLS, CDR2 YYNGEE, per germline. The CDR3 reads CASSAGGDLNQPQHF. The CDR3 DNA sequence: TGTGCCAGCAGCGCCGGGGGGGATTTGAATCAGCCCCAGCATTTT.

The chain links TRBV18 to TRBJ1-3; TRBD1 matches 7 bases. V trimming: 6 bases; J trimming: 4 bases; junction bases outside the gene matches: 6. The CDR3 has 14 amino acids. In germline, CDR1 is KGHSH, CDR2 LQKENI. The CDR3 sequence is CASSPDRIGNTIYF. For the CDR3, the DNA is TGTGCCAGCTCCCCGGACAGGATCGGAAACACCATATATTTT.

This clone has only a few counts. The V call is TRBV12-3 or TRBV12-4, the J call TRBJ1-4, with 7 nucleotides matching TRBD1. The junction had 2 bases not matched to a gene; V was cut back by 3 bases and J by 7 bases. CDR3 size: 13 residues. CDR3 sequence (DNA): TGTGCCAGCAGTTTCGGGACAGCTGAAAAACTGTTTTTT. This encodes CASSFGTAEKLFF.

The chain links TRBV10-3 to TRBJ1-1, with 9 bases fitting TRBD1. J gave up 2 bases and V 10 bases, and 8 bases lay outside the gene matches. From germline, CDR1 is ENHRY and CDR2 SYGVKD. This CDR3 spans 14 amino acids. As DNA, the CDR3 is TGTGCCAGTTACCGGGACAGGGAAAACACTGAAGCTTTCTTT. Encoded protein: CASYRDRENTEAFF.

The J gene is TRBJ2-7, the V gene TRBV10-3, with D perhaps TRBD2 (5 bases). Germline V gene data show CDR1 as ENHRY and CDR2 as SYGVKD. Deletions cut 0 bases from V and 5 bases from J, with 11 bases between. The CDR3 runs 14 residues. This CDR3 is CAISESSVGDEQYF. The CDR3, as DNA: TGTGCCATCAGTGAGTCAAGCGTCGGGGACGAGCAGTACTTC.

This chain uses TRBV2 with TRBJ2-3; 8 positions match TRBD2. Losses at the gene ends were 6 bases for V and 2 bases for J; bases not matched to a gene: 7. The CDR3 has 15 amino acids. In germline, CDR1 is SNHLY, CDR2 FYNNEI. The CDR3: CASRGTSGPTDTQYF. The CDR3 nucleotides read TGTGCCAGCAGGGGTACTAGCGGCCCCACAGATACGCAGTATTTT.

The chain carries TRBV2 and TRBJ2-5, with 7 bases that match TRBD1. Germline-derived CDR1 and CDR2 are SNHLY and FYNNEI. The CDR3 has 15 residues. Trimming at V came to 4 bases and at J to 2 bases, leaving 7 bases not matched to a gene. CDR3 in DNA: TGTGCCAGCAGTGGGATACAGGGGCGGCAAGAGACCCAGTACTTC. This sequence encodes CASSGIQGRQETQYF.

This chain joins TRBV10-3 and TRBJ1-5; 9 bases fit TRBD1. CDR1 and CDR2 (germline): ENHRY, SYGVKD. The CDR3 covers 16 residues. Unmatched junction bases numbered 6, after V lost 3 bases and J lost 3 bases. The CDR3 sequence is CAISDQDRGTNQPQHF. The CDR3 bases are TGTGCCATCAGTGACCAGGACAGGGGTACCAATCAGCCCCAGCATTTT.

The chain has TRBV5-4 and TRBJ1-3; D gene unclear. Trimming pared 4 bases from V and 8 bases from J, leaving 10 bases between. The CDR3 is 12 amino acids. Germline assignment: CDR1 SGHNT and CDR2 YYREEE (reference sequence). CDR3 sequence (DNA): TGTGCCAGCAGCGTCCTTGAGGACACCATATATTTT. This gives the protein CASSVLEDTIYF.

V gene TRBV5-4 combines with J gene TRBJ2-1; no clear D gene. The germline gives CDR1 SGHNT, CDR2 YYREEE (reference sequence). Trimming left V 0 bases short and J 2 bases short, with 9 bases between. The CDR3 runs to 15 residues. The CDR3 region is CASSLGSLAYNEQFF. In DNA form, the CDR3 reads TGTGCCAGCAGCTTGGGGAGTTTAGCCTACAATGAGCAGTTCTTC.

This clone was seen a single time. The rearrangement links TRBV3-1 (or the pseudogene TRBV3-2) to TRBJ1-6; tentatively, D is TRBD1 (6 bases). CDR1 and CDR2 from the germline V gene are LGHDT and YNNKEL (reference sequence). With 1 base removed from V and 3 bases from J, the gap between germline ends came to 7 bases. The CDR3 runs 15 residues. The CDR3 region is CASSQGTDYNSPLHF. CDR3 bases: TGTGCCAGCAGCCAAGGGACAGACTATAATTCACCCCTCCACTTT.

For this clone: At the DNA level, this CDR3 is encoded by other sequences in the same sample as well. The chain is built from TRBV29-1 and TRBJ1-1, with a possible D match to TRBD1 (5 bases). CDR1 and CDR2 from the germline V gene are SQVTM and ANQGSEA. V gave up 4 bases and J gave up 0 bases, with 15 bases separating them. The CDR3 is 15 amino acids. CDR3 protein: CSVAPGWGMNTEAFF. The DNA of the CDR3 is TGCAGCGTTGCCCCAGGGTGGGGAATGAACACTGAAGCTTTCTTT.